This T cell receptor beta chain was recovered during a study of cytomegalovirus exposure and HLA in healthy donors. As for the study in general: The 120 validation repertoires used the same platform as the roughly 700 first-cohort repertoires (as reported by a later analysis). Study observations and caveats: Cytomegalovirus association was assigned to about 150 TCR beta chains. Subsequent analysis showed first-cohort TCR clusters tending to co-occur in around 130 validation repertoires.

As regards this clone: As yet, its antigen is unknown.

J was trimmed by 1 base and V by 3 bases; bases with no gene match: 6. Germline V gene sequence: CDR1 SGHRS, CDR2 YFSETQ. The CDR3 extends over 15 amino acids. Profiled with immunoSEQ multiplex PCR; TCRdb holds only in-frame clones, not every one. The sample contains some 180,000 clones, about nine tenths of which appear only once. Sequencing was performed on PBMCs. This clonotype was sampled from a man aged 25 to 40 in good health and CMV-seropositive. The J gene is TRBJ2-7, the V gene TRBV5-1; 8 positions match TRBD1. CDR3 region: CASSWGDRKSYEQYF. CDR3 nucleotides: TGCGCCAGCAGCTGGGGGGACAGGAAGTCCTACGAGCAGTACTTC.